This TCR beta chain was profiled in a study of CD8 T cell repertoires and HIV-1 epitope variants. Study information: Control wells had CMV/EBV/flu peptides, negative Ebola AY9, or no peptide.

TCRdb's copy holds only in-frame clones and misses some; the assay was immunoSEQ multiplex PCR. The table has 5,000 to 6,500 clones, 60% to 80% seen once. Remarks on this clone: Its cognate antigen is unknown.

Germline V gene data show CDR1 as MDHEN and CDR2 as SYDVKM. The CDR3 contains 15 residues. Unmatched junction bases numbered 9, after V lost 6 bases and J lost 5 bases. V and J are TRBV28 and TRBJ1-5; TRBD1 matches 8 bases. Material for sequencing was cultured CD8+ T cells derived from PBMCs. The clonotype was recovered from a male donor with HIV. The CDR3 is CASSSTGERHQPQHF. The CDR3 DNA is TGTGCCAGCAGCTCGACAGGGGAACGGCATCAGCCCCAGCATTTT.